This TCR beta chain was identified during a study of cytomegalovirus exposure and HLA in healthy donors. Overall study: The study placed roughly four fifths of its roughly 430 genotyped donors in the Caucasian-associated ancestry cluster.

Regarding this clone: Its antigen is currently unknown. This sample also contains other DNA sequences that code for the same CDR3.

V was cut by 3 bases and J by 2 bases, with 8 bases left in between. Germline V gives CDR1 SNHLY, CDR2 FYNNEI. The CDR3 sequence is 14 residues long. It was with 60 Vbeta and 13 Jbeta primers that the PCR ran. Assay: immunoSEQ multiplex PCR; the TCRdb copy retains only in-frame clones and omits some. The data show approximately 240,000 clones, 77% seen once. Study results and caveats: With DRB1 most and HLA-C fewest, TCR association rates differed between HLA loci in a later analysis.

V usage is TRBV2 and J usage is TRBJ1-5, with D maybe TRBD1 (5 bases). The TCR was taken from a woman aged 55-69 years in good health and CMV-seropositive. The sample taken for sequencing was PBMCs. CDR3: CASSDQGGNQPQHF. CDR3 coding DNA: TGTGCCAGCAGTGATCAGGGCGGCAATCAGCCCCAGCATTTT.